This T cell receptor (beta chain) was observed in a study of CXCR3-negative and CXCR3-positive naive CD8 T cells. Notes on the study in general: Much lower diversity was found in memory CD8+ cells, while both naive subsets had comparably high diversity.

For this clonotype: Its antigen is still unknown.

Libraries of TRB cDNA were made by 5' RACE and carried UMIs. No DNA is given; TCRdb re-called the 5' RACE reads and lists each CDR3 protein once. Across more than 65,000 distinct CDR3 sequences, the top ten clones capture about 1.5% of the sample. Germline CDR1 is SQVTM and CDR2 is ANQGSEA. The CDR3 is 13 amino acids. The origin of this receptor is a human donor in good health. Some clones in this sample may be carry-over from other donors' samples. Input material: naive CXCR3- CD8+ T cells from blood. The subset here: CD45RO-CCR7+CD27+CD95- naive CD8+ T cells lacking CXCR3 (TNR3-). The chain has TRBV29-1 and TRBJ2-7; TCRdb returns TRBD1, unconfirmable since there is no DNA. Here the CDR3 reads CSAEGQGAYEQYF.